These 13 T cell receptor beta chains share one sample of origin, sequenced in a study of response to subunit inactivated influenza vaccine. TCRdb redid the calling of the RT-PCR reads with MiXCR, one entry per CDR3 protein. The sample holds 500,000 to 750,000 distinct CDR3 sequences; 14% are singletons and the top ten take around 10%. The specimen comprised PBMCs from blood, sampled about 11 days after vaccination. These receptors were taken from a middle-aged man who received an inactivated influenza vaccine.

This clonotype was seen a few times. CDR3 DNA: TGCAGTGCTAGAAAGGAATGGGCTAATTCACCCCTCCACTTT. This codes for CSARKEWANSPLHF. The gene calls are TRBV20-1 and TRBJ1-6; the D is unclear. V lost 2 bases and J lost 6, with 11 bases in between. The CDR3 has 14 amino acids. Germline assignment: CDR1 DFQATT and CDR2 SNEGSKA (reference sequence).

This clonotype was seen a few times. The chain has TRBV27 and TRBJ2-2; D gene ambiguous. Germline-derived CDR1 and CDR2 are MNHEY and SMNVEV (reference sequence). The CDR3 is made up of 13 amino acids. The germline V and J ends were trimmed by 6 bases and 8 bases, with 13 bases remaining between them. The DNA of the CDR3 is TGTGCCAGCAGATTTATACCGTTTGGGGAGCTGTTTTTT. Translation: CASRFIPFGELFF.

The gene calls are TRBV6-2 or TRBV6-3 and TRBJ2-5; possibly TRBD2 for D (5 bases). The CDR3 is made up of 18 amino acids. The germline gives CDR1 MNHEY, CDR2 SVGEGT. Trimming cost V 2 bases and J 0 bases, with 19 bases left between them. In DNA, the CDR3 is TGTGCCAGCAGTTACCTAGCTAGCATCCGCACCCACCAAGAGACCCAGTACTTC. It is translated as CASSYLASIRTHQETQYF.

This clonotype was counted only a few times. V and J are TRBV24-1 and TRBJ2-3, with a weak D call TRBD1 (6 bases). Trimming removed 4 bases from V and 0 bases from J, with 10 bases in between. CDR3 length equals 15 residues. Germline-derived CDR1 and CDR2 are KGHDR and SFDVKD. CDR3 loop: CATSEQGTSTDTQYF. CDR3 DNA sequence: TGTGCCACCAGTGAACAGGGAACTAGCACAGATACGCAGTATTTT.

The V and J genes are TRBV5-1 and TRBJ2-7, with D possibly TRBD1 on 5 matching bases. The CDR3 has 13 residues. Germline CDR1 and CDR2: SGHRS and YFSETQ. V was cut by 3 bases and J by 5 bases, with 12 bases left in between. The CDR3 loop is CASSSRTTDEQYF. CDR3 bases: TGCGCCAGCAGCTCGAGGACAACCGACGAGCAGTACTTC.

In this sample, this clonotype turned up a few times. The genes are TRBV10-3 and TRBJ1-4; D uncertain. The V gene's germline CDR1 is ENHRY and CDR2 SYGVKD. The CDR3 runs to 11 residues. V lost 3 bases and J lost 12, with 8 bases in between. The CDR3 DNA sequence: TGTGCCATCAGTGAAGGCGGGGAACTGTTTTTT. Amino acid sequence: CAISEGGELFF.

Many counts were recorded for this clonotype. V gene TRBV7-8 combines with J gene TRBJ2-7, with D perhaps TRBD1 or TRBD2 (5 bases each). V was clipped by 5 bases and J by 6 bases, with 17 bases between them. This CDR3 region has 14 residues. Germline loops: CDR1 SGHVS, CDR2 FQNEAQ. In nucleotides, the CDR3 is TGTGCCAGCAGCGCCGGGACCACTGTCGGCGAGCAGTACTTC. Its translation: CASSAGTTVGEQYF. Using reference TRBV7-8 and TRBJ2-7 for the parts outside the CDR3, the full variable domain is GAGVSQSPRYKVAKRGQDVALRCDPISGHVSLFWYQQALGQGPEFLTYFQNEAQLDKSGLPSDRFFAERPEGSVSTLKIQRTQQEDSAVYLCASSAGTTVGEQYFGPGTRLTVT.

The chain recombines TRBV7-6 with TRBJ2-5; tentatively, D is TRBD1 (5 bases). CDR1 and CDR2 from the germline V gene are SGHVS and FNYEAQ. CDR3 length: 13 residues. V was cut by 5 bases and J by 8 bases, with 15 bases left in between. The CDR3 nucleotides are TGTGCCAGCAGCCAGACAGAATCGAGTACCCAGTACTTC. It is translated as CASSQTESSTQYF. The full variable domain, completed using reference TRBV7-6 and TRBJ2-5, is GAGVSQSPRYKVTKRGQDVALRCDPISGHVSLYWYRQALGQGPEFLTYFNYEAQQDKSGLPNDRFSAERPEGSISTLTIQRTEQRDSAMYRCASSQTESSTQYFGPGTRLLVL.

In its sample, this clonotype was seen a few times. The chain recombines TRBV10-3 with TRBJ2-7; 8 bases align to TRBD2. The CDR3 is made up of 15 amino acids. Germline V lookup: CDR1 ENHRY, CDR2 SYGVKD. V lost 3 bases, J lost 2 bases, and 6 bases stayed unmatched. The CDR3 sequence is CAISDGGTRTYEQYF. The CDR3 DNA is TGTGCCATCAGTGACGGCGGGACTAGAACCTACGAGCAGTACTTC.

A few counts support this clonotype. The rearrangement joins TRBV12-3 or TRBV12-4 to TRBJ1-2; possibly TRBD1 for D (5 bases). The CDR3 is 13 residues long. Deletions cut 1 base from V and 7 bases from J, with 10 bases between. The DNA of the CDR3 is TGTGCCAGCAGTTTAGGGACATCCGCTGGCTACACCTTC. Protein product: CASSLGTSAGYTF.

This clonotype has just one count. The rearrangement uses TRBV3-1 and TRBJ2-1, with 11 bases fitting TRBD2. This CDR3 comprises 17 residues. Trimming took 1 base from V and 0 from J; bases not matched to a gene: 2. Germline assignment: CDR1 LGHDT and CDR2 YNNKEL (reference sequence). CDR3 amino acids: CASSQVAGGISYNEQFF. CDR3 nucleotides: TGTGCCAGCAGCCAAGTAGCGGGAGGGATCTCCTACAATGAGCAGTTCTTC.

This clonotype was counted a few times. The chain carries TRBV27 and TRBJ2-7, with 9 bases that match TRBD1. V lost 2 bases to trimming and J lost 6 bases; unmatched junction nucleotides: 8. The CDR3 consists of 15 residues. CDR1 and CDR2 from the germline V gene are MNHEY and SMNVEV (reference sequence). The CDR3 region has the DNA TGTGCCAGCAGTTTAACAGGGACAGGGTATGTCGAGCAGTACTTC. It yields the protein CASSLTGTGYVEQYF.

This clonotype came up a few times. The chain combines TRBV15 with TRBJ1-5; tentative D call: TRBD1 (6 bases). V gave up 10 bases and J gave up 6 bases, with 19 bases separating them. Germline CDR1 LNHNV, CDR2 YYDKDF (reference sequence). This CDR3 has 14 residues. The CDR3 protein is CAIKGGGAGQPQHF. For the CDR3, the DNA is TGTGCCATCAAAGGGGGGGGGGCTGGTCAGCCCCAGCATTTT.